Sequencing of this T cell receptor beta chain was carried out in a study of Ad26.COV2.S vaccination and SARS-CoV-2 variants. Turning to the study itself: Enrolled in COV1001, the donor was in the Ad26.COV2.S trial arm, which received the vaccine. The study, taken as a whole, reports: People who got the vaccine or the placebo had similar non-spike TCR breadth.

Sample treatment: approximately 18 received Ad26.COV2.S at low or high dose, single or two shots; about 5 received placebo; per-sample allocation not given. Sampling took place 63 days after the first vaccine or placebo injection. Here immunoSEQ multiplex PCR was the method, and the copy in TCRdb shows in-frame clones only, minus some. The table lists about 680,000 clones, roughly nine tenths of them singletons, with over 1.3% in the top ten. The germline V and J ends were trimmed by 0 bases and 5 bases, with 11 bases remaining between them. Germline V gene sequence: CDR1 GTSNPN, CDR2 SVGIG (reference sequence). The CDR3 totals 14 residues. Details on this clone: What it binds is not known.

The clonotype comes from a person between 18 and 65 years old who received the Ad26.COV2.S COVID-19 vaccine or a placebo. The chain links TRBV30 to TRBJ1-3, with D hard to call. Specimen: peripheral blood, collected in a trial of Ad26.COV2.S vaccine versus placebo. In DNA form, the CDR3 reads TGTGCCTGGAGTGTACGGGCCTTTCGAAACACCATATATTTT. This gives the protein CAWSVRAFRNTIYF.